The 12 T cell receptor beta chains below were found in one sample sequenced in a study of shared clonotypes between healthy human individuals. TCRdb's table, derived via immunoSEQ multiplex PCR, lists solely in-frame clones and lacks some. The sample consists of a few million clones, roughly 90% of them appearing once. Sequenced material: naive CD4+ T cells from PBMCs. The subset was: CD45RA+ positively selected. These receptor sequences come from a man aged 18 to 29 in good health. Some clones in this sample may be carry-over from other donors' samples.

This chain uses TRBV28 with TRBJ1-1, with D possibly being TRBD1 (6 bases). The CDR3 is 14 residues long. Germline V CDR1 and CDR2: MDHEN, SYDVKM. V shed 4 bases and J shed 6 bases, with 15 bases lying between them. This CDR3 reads CASSSGGGRPEAFF. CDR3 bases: TGTGCCAGCAGTTCCGGGGGCGGTAGGCCTGAAGCTTTCTTT.

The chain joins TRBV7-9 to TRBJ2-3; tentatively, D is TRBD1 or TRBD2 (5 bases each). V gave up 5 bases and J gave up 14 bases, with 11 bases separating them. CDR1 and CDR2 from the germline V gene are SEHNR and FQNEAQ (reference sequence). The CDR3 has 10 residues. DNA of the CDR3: TGTGCCAGCAGCGCACGGGGACCGTATTTT. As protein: CASSARGPYF.

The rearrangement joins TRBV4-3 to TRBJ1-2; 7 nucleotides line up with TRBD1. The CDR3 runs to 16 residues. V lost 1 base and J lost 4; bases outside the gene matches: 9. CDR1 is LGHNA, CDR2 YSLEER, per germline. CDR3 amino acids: CASSQGRAGGTYGYTF. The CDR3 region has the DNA TGCGCCAGCAGCCAAGGAAGGGCAGGGGGGACCTATGGCTACACCTTC.

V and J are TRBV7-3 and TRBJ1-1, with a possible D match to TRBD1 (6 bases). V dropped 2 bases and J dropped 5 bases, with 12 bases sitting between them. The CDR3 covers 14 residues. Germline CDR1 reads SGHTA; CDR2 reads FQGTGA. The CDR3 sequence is CASSLLGGRTEAFF. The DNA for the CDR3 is TGTGCCAGCAGCTTACTGGGGGGCCGGACTGAAGCTTTCTTT.

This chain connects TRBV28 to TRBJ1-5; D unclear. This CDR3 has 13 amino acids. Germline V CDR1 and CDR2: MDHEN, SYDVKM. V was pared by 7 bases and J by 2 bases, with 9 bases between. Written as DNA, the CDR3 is TGTGCCAGCACGCCCCAGGGCAATCAGCCCCAGCATTTT. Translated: CASTPQGNQPQHF.

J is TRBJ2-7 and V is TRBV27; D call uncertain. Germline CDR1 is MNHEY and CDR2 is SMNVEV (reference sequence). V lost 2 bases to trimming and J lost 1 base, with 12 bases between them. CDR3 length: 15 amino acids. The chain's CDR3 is CASSLNGVFSYEQYF. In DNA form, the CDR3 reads TGTGCCAGCAGTTTAAATGGGGTTTTTTCCTACGAGCAGTACTTC.

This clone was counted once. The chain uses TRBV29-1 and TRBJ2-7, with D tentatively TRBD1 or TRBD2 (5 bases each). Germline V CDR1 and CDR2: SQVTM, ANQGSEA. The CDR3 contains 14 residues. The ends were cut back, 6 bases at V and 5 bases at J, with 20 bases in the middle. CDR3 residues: CSVGPGLSRNEQYF. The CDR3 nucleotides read TGCAGCGTGGGACCCGGTTTGTCTCGAAACGAGCAGTACTTC.

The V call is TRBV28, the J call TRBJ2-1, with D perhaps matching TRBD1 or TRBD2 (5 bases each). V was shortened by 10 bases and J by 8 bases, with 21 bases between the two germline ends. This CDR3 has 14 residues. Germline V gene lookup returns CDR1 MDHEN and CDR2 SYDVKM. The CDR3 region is CAIIGAGRGHEQFF. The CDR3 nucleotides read TGTGCCATCATCGGGGCAGGACGAGGGCATGAGCAGTTCTTC.

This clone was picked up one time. DNA of the CDR3: TGTGCCAGTAGTCGAATGGACAGGAACACCGGGGAGCTGTTTTTT. Translated: CASSRMDRNTGELFF. The V gene is TRBV19, the J gene TRBJ2-2; perhaps TRBD1 as D (6 bases). Germline CDR1 reads LNHDA; CDR2 reads SQIVND (reference sequence). The CDR3 covers 15 residues. The ends were cut back, 5 bases at V and 1 base at J, with 11 bases in the middle.

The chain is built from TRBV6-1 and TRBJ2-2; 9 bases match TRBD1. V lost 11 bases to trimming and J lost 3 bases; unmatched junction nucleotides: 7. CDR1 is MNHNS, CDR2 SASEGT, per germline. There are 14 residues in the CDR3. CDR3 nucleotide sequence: TGTGCCGGCGGACAGGGGCTGTACACCGGGGAGCTGTTTTTT. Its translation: CAGGQGLYTGELFF.

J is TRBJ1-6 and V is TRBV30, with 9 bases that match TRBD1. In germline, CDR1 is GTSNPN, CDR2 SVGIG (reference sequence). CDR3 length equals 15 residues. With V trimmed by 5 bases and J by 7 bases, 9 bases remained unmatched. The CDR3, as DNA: TGTGCCTGGGGACCAAGGGACAGGGTGAATTCACCCCTCCACTTT. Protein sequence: CAWGPRDRVNSPLHF.

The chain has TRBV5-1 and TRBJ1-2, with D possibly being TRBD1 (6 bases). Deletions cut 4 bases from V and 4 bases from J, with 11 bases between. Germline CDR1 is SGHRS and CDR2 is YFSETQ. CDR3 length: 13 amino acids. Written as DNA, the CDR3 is TGCGCCAGCAGCCCAGGGGACGTCTATGGCTACACCTTC. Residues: CASSPGDVYGYTF.